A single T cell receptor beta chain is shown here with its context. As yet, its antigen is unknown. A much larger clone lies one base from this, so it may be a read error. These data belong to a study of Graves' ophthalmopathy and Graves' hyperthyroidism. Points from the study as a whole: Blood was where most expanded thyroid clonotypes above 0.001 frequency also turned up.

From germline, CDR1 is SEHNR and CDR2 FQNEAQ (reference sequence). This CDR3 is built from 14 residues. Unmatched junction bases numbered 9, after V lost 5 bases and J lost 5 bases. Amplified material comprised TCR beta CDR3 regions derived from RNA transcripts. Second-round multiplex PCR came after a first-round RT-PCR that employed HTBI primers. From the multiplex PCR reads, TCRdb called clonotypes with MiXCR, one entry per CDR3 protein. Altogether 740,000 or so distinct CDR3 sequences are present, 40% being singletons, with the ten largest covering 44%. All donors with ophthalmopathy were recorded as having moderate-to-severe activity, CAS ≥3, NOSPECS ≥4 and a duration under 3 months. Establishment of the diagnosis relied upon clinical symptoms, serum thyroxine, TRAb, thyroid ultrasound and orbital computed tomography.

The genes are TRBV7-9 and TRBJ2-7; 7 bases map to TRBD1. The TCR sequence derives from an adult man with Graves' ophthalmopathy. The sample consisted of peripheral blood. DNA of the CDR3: TGTGCCAGCAGCGTCGAGACAGGGTCCCACGAGCAGTACTTC. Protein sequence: CASSVETGSHEQYF.